These 8 T cell receptor beta chains came from one sample sequenced in a study of cytomegalovirus exposure and HLA in healthy donors (dated by TCRdb to the late 2010s). Receptor amplification or capture employed the immunoSEQ multiplex PCR assay. The multiplex PCR relied on a mix of 60 forward primers for TCR Vbeta segments and 13 reverse primers for TCR Jbeta segments. TCRdb took over this immuneACCESS table, retaining in-frame rearrangements with V and J assigned. Such tables are incomplete; in checked studies, under half of the missing clones stem from an unresolved V gene, and the remainder is unexplained. This sample lists under 90,000 clones; around 75% were detected once. The leading ten clones occupy 2.2% of the sample. Sequenced: PBMCs. The source is a middle-aged man in good health and CMV-seronegative.

This rearrangement joins TRBV28 to TRBJ2-5, with D unresolved. The CDR3 is made up of 14 amino acids. V was cut by 7 bases and J by 0 bases, with 12 bases left in between. Germline V gene lookup returns CDR1 MDHEN and CDR2 SYDVKM. CDR3 protein: CASIPTGYQETQYF. DNA of the CDR3: TGTGCCAGCATCCCGACTGGGTACCAAGAGACCCAGTACTTC.

The chain's CDR3 is CASSLIGTGTRNTEAFF. CDR3 nucleotides: TGTGCCAGCAGCTTAATAGGGACCGGGACAAGGAACACTGAAGCTTTCTTT. The rearrangement joins TRBV11-2 to TRBJ1-1; D is perhaps TRBD1 (6 bases). The V end was cut by 2 bases, the J end by 1 base, with 17 bases between. In germline, CDR1 is SGHAT, CDR2 FQNNGV. The CDR3 runs 17 residues.

J is TRBJ1-1 and V is TRBV19; TRBD1 aligns across 9 bases. The CDR3 totals 13 residues. The J segment lost 5 bases and the V segment lost 5 bases, leaving 3 bases of the junction unmatched. Germline CDR1 reads LNHDA; CDR2 reads SQIVND (reference sequence). This CDR3 is CASSQDRGTEAFF. CDR3 DNA: TGTGCCAGTAGTCAGGACAGGGGTACTGAAGCTTTCTTT.

This clone was seen just once. This chain connects TRBV5-1 to TRBJ1-1; the D gene is possibly TRBD1 (5 bases). The CDR3 is 15 amino acids. V lost 0 bases to trimming and J lost 0 bases, with 9 bases between them. Germline lookup yields CDR1 SGHRS and CDR2 YFSETQ. Written as DNA, the CDR3 is TGCGCCAGCAGCTTGGAGTGGGGCATGAACACTGAAGCTTTCTTT. Translating it yields CASSLEWGMNTEAFF. Full variable domain (remainder filled in from reference TRBV5-1 and TRBJ1-1): KAGVTQTPRYLIKTRGQQVTLSCSPISGHRSVSWYQQTPGQGLQFLFEYFSETQRNKGNFPGRFSGRQFSNSRSEMNVSTLELGDSALYLCASSLEWGMNTEAFFGQGTRLTVV.

The V and J genes are TRBV5-1 and TRBJ2-2; possibly TRBD2 for D (8 bases). There are 20 residues in the CDR3. V lost 3 bases to trimming and J lost 5 bases, with 29 bases between them. Germline lookup yields CDR1 SGHRS and CDR2 YFSETQ. The CDR3 region has the DNA TGCGCCAGCAGCTCACGGGAGGGGATATGGCAGGGGGTTCGGACCGGGGAGCTGTTTTTT. Its translation is CASSSREGIWQGVRTGELFF. Full variable domain (remainder filled in from reference TRBV5-1 and TRBJ2-2): KAGVTQTPRYLIKTRGQQVTLSCSPISGHRSVSWYQQTPGQGLQFLFEYFSETQRNKGNFPGRFSGRQFSNSRSEMNVSTLELGDSALYLCASSSREGIWQGVRTGELFFGEGSRLTVL.

This clone was seen more than once but under ten times. This rearrangement joins TRBV5-4 to TRBJ1-1; no firm D call. This CDR3 has 15 residues. Deletions cut 2 bases from V and 1 base from J, with 12 bases between. CDR1 SGHNT and CDR2 YYREEE come from the germline V gene (reference sequence). CDR3 DNA: TGTGCCAGCAGCTTAGTGCAGGCTCAGAACACTGAAGCTTTCTTT. This codes for CASSLVQAQNTEAFF.

This clone came up a few times. The gene calls are TRBV7-9 and TRBJ1-1; possibly TRBD1 for D (6 bases). Trimming removed 4 bases from V and 3 bases from J, with 12 bases in between. CDR1 and CDR2 from the germline V gene are SEHNR and FQNEAQ (reference sequence). The CDR3 loop spans 14 amino acids. The CDR3 region is CASSSRAGDTEAFF. CDR3 in DNA: TGTGCCAGCAGCTCTAGGGCAGGGGACACTGAAGCTTTCTTT.

The chain carries TRBV27 and TRBJ2-3, with D tentatively TRBD1 (6 bases). The length of the CDR3 is 17 residues. V dropped 3 bases and J dropped 7 bases, with 23 bases sitting between them. CDR1 and CDR2 from the germline V gene are MNHEY and SMNVEV (reference sequence). This CDR3 is CASSFRVPEQGAYTQYF. DNA for the CDR3: TGTGCCAGCAGTTTCAGAGTCCCGGAACAGGGAGCGTATACGCAGTATTTT.